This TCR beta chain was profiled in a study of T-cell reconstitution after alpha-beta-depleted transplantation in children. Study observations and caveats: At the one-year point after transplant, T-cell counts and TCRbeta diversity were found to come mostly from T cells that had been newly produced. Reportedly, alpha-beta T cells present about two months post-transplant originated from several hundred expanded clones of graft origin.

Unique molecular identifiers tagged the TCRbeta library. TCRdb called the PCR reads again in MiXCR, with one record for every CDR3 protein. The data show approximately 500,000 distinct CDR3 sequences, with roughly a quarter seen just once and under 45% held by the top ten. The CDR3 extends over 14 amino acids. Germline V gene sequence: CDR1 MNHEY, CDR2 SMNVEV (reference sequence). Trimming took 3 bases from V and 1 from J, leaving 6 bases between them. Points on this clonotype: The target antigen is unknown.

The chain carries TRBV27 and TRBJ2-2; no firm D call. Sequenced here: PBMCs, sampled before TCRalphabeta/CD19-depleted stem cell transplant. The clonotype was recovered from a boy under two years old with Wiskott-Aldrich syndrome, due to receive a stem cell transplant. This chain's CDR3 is CASSFKGNTGELFF. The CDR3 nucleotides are TGTGCCAGCAGTTTTAAAGGGAACACCGGGGAGCTGTTTTTT.